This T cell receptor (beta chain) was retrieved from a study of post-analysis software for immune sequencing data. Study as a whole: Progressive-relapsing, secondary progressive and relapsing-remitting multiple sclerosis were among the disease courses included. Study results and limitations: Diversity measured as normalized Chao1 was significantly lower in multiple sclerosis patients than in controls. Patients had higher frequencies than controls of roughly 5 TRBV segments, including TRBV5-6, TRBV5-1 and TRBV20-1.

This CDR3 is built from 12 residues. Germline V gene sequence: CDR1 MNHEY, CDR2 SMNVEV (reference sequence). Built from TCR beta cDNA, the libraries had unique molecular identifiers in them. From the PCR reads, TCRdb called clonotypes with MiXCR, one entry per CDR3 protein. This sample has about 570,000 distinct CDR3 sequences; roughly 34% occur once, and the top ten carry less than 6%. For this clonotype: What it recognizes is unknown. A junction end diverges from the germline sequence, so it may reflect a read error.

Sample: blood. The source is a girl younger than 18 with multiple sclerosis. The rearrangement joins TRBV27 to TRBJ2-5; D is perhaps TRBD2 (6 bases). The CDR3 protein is CASKRWGETRYF. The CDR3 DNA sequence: TGTGCCAGCAAAAGATGGGGGGAGACCCGGTACTTC.